These 30 T cell receptor beta chains were sequenced from one sample in a study of chemoradiotherapy in HPV16-positive cancers. Produced via immunoSEQ multiplex PCR; TCRdb's table is partial and in-frame only. The top ten clones hold over 3% of a sample with 30,000 or so clones, roughly nine tenths of them seen once. The sequenced sample was blood, obtained from a patient who underwent chemoradiotherapy. These receptor sequences come from a human donor with HPV-associated anogenital cancer.

The rearrangement joins TRBV10-3 to TRBJ1-3, with D possibly being TRBD1 (6 bases). This CDR3 region has 17 residues. Trimming removed 7 bases at V and 0 bases at J, with 19 bases between. CDR1 and CDR2 (germline): ENHRY, SYGVKD. The CDR3: CAITKETGYSSGNTIYF. In DNA form, the CDR3 reads TGTGCCATCACCAAAGAAACAGGGTATAGCTCTGGAAACACCATATATTTT.

The rearrangement joins TRBV7-4 to TRBJ1-3, with unresolved D. The CDR3 spans 14 residues. The germline V and J ends were trimmed by 4 bases and 4 bases, with 11 bases remaining between them. Germline-derived CDR1 and CDR2 are SGHVT and SQSDAQ. Written as DNA, the CDR3 is TGTGCCAGCAGCTCTGGACGGTTAGGAAACACCATATATTTT. Amino acid sequence: CASSSGRLGNTIYF.

V is TRBV27 and J is TRBJ2-7, with 9 bases fitting TRBD2. Germline V gives CDR1 MNHEY, CDR2 SMNVEV (reference sequence). Unmatched junction bases numbered 21, after V lost 6 bases and J lost 9 bases. CDR3 size: 17 residues. DNA for the CDR3: TGTGCCAGCAGCCCTGTTGTAGCGGGAGAAATCCCGAGTGGGCAGTACTTC. Residues: CASSPVVAGEIPSGQYF.

The chain has TRBV7-3 and TRBJ2-1, with TRBD2 identical over 11 bases. Germline V CDR1 and CDR2: SGHTA, FQGTGA. Trimming cost V 5 bases and J 4 bases; bases outside gene matches: 4. This CDR3 has 15 amino acids. The CDR3 protein is CASSPGTSGYNEQFF. DNA for the CDR3: TGTGCCAGCAGCCCTGGGACTAGCGGTTACAATGAGCAGTTCTTC.

The gene calls are TRBV12-5 and TRBJ2-7; D not certain. This CDR3 contains 19 residues. CDR1 and CDR2 (germline): LGHNT, FRNRAP. V was trimmed by 0 bases and J by 3 bases, leaving 24 bases between them. The CDR3, as DNA: TGTGCTAGTGGTTTGGTACCCTCCCTCGGCAGCTCGAAACTCTACGAGCAGTACTTC. Protein product: CASGLVPSLGSSKLYEQYF.

The chain is built from TRBV19 and TRBJ2-2; no reliable D call. Germline V gives CDR1 LNHDA, CDR2 SQIVND (reference sequence). There are 14 residues in the CDR3. V was pared by 7 bases and J by 2 bases, with 11 bases between. CDR3 in amino acids: CASIPTGNTGELFF. DNA of the CDR3: TGTGCCAGTATCCCGACGGGTAACACCGGGGAGCTGTTTTTT. Full variable domain (remainder filled in from reference TRBV19 and TRBJ2-2): DGGITQSPKYLFRKEGQNVTLSCEQNLNHDAMYWYRQDPGQGLRLIYYSQIVNDFQKGDIAEGYSVSREKKESFPLTVTSAQKNPTAFYLCASIPTGNTGELFFGEGSRLTVL.

The J gene is TRBJ2-7, the V gene TRBV4-1; TRBD1 might be the D (6 bases). The CDR3 consists of 15 residues. Per the germline V gene, CDR1 is MGHRA and CDR2 is YSYEKL. Trimming took 1 base from V and 6 from J, leaving 16 bases between them. CDR3 coding DNA: TGCGCCAGCAGCCAAGGTCTGAGACAGGTTGGCGAGCAGTACTTC. Its protein product is CASSQGLRQVGEQYF.

The V gene is TRBV5-6, the J gene TRBJ2-3; 9 bases align to TRBD1. The germline gives CDR1 SGHDT, CDR2 YYEEEE. The J segment lost 1 base and the V segment lost 5 bases, leaving 5 bases of the junction unmatched. The CDR3 runs 15 residues. The CDR3 spells CASSKQGAGTDTQYF. The CDR3 bases are TGTGCCAGCAGTAAACAGGGGGCCGGCACAGATACGCAGTATTTT.

The genes are TRBV18 and TRBJ2-3, with 8 bases aligning to TRBD2. The CDR3 runs to 15 residues. Unmatched junction bases numbered 6, after V lost 2 bases and J lost 5 bases. In germline, CDR1 is KGHSH, CDR2 LQKENI. The CDR3 is CASSPGAGVEDTQYF. CDR3 DNA: TGTGCCAGCTCACCAGGAGCGGGAGTCGAAGATACGCAGTATTTT.

The CDR3, as DNA: TGCGCCAGCAGCCCCTATGGTCAGCGGGGGAAGGCCGGGGAGCTGTTTTTT. It is translated as CASSPYGQRGKAGELFF. The chain employs TRBV5-1 and TRBJ2-2; 8 bases align to TRBD2. V lost 4 bases and J lost 6; bases outside the gene matches: 14. The CDR3 consists of 17 residues. Germline CDR1 is SGHRS and CDR2 is YFSETQ.

This clone has a single count. V and J are TRBV5-1 and TRBJ1-2, with D unclear. V lost 4 bases and J lost 8, with 15 bases in between. CDR1 and CDR2 from the germline V gene are SGHRS and YFSETQ. CDR3 length: 13 residues. For the CDR3, the DNA is TGCGCCAGCAGCCCCGCCGAACCGGGGGGCTACACCTTC. Its protein product is CASSPAEPGGYTF.

The genes are TRBV10-1 and TRBJ2-3; D is perhaps TRBD2 (5 bases). Germline V lookup: CDR1 WNHNN, CDR2 SYGVQD (reference sequence). V was cut by 9 bases and J by 4 bases, with 11 bases left in between. The CDR3 spans 12 residues. The CDR3 DNA is TGCGCCAGAGCTACGGAGGCAGATACGCAGTATTTT. Translation gives CARATEADTQYF.

The rearrangement joins TRBV9 to TRBJ2-5, with 10 nucleotides matching TRBD2. The J call is doubtful: the DNA matches TRBJ2-7 better. CDR3 length equals 16 residues. Germline V gives CDR1 SGDLS, CDR2 YYNGEE. The CDR3 DNA sequence: TGTGCCAGCAGCGTAGCTCATAGCGGGGGGACTTACGAGCAGTACTTC. Protein product: CASSVAHSGGTYEQYF.

This chain uses TRBV29-1 with TRBJ2-3, with D possibly matching TRBD2 (7 bases). The CDR3 contains 15 residues. Germline CDR1 is SQVTM and CDR2 is ANQGSEA. V was clipped by 2 bases and J by 4 bases, with 16 bases between them. The DNA of the CDR3 is TGCAGCGTTGAAAGGGGGGGTGGTGAGGCAGATACGCAGTATTTT. Amino acids: CSVERGGGEADTQYF.

The genes are TRBV27 and TRBJ2-3, with TRBD2 matching over 11 bases. The ends lost 2 bases at V and 6 bases at J; junction bases unmatched: 4. CDR1 is MNHEY, CDR2 SMNVEV, per germline (reference sequence). This CDR3 comprises 15 residues. The CDR3 spells CASSLLGTSGDTQYF. The CDR3 DNA reads as TGTGCCAGCAGTTTACTCGGGACTAGCGGCGATACGCAGTATTTT.

The V call is TRBV11-2, the J call TRBJ1-2; tentatively, D is TRBD1 (5 bases). The CDR3 has 13 residues. CDR1 and CDR2 (germline): SGHAT, FQNNGV. The V gene lost 5 bases and the J gene lost 5 bases, with 12 bases spanning the gap. DNA for the CDR3: TGTGCCAGCAGCCTTGGGGCGGAGTATGGCTACACCTTC. Protein product: CASSLGAEYGYTF.

This clone was found once. In DNA, the CDR3 is TGTGCCAGCAGCCCCCGACCTTTTGCGGGGGGTGGGAATGAGCAGTTCTTC. Translated: CASSPRPFAGGGNEQFF. The chain is built from TRBV11-3 and TRBJ2-1, with 8 nucleotides matching TRBD2. J was trimmed by 7 bases and V by 5 bases; bases with no gene match: 16. CDR3 size: 17 residues. The germline V gene encodes CDR1 SGHNT and CDR2 YENEEA.

The sample holds one count of this clone. The CDR3, as DNA: TGTGCCAGCAGCCAAGATCCCGGGACAGGGGTCATGAACACTGAAGCTTTCTTT. Translating it yields CASSQDPGTGVMNTEAFF. V gene TRBV4-2 combines with J gene TRBJ1-1; 10 nucleotides line up with TRBD1. With V trimmed by 0 bases and J by 0 bases, 7 bases remained unmatched. The germline V gene has CDR1 LGHNA and CDR2 YNFKEQ. The CDR3 consists of 18 residues.

The genes are TRBV7-2 and TRBJ2-1; D perhaps matches TRBD1 (6 bases). CDR3 length: 15 residues. V lost 4 bases, J lost 6 bases, and 16 bases lay in between. Per the germline V gene, CDR1 is SGHTA and CDR2 is FQGNSA. CDR3 amino acids: CASSWRRTVSNEQFF. The CDR3 bases are TGTGCCAGCAGCTGGAGAAGGACAGTCTCCAATGAGCAGTTCTTC.

The chain employs TRBV7-2 and TRBJ1-1; D gene ambiguous. Germline-derived CDR1 and CDR2 are SGHTA and FQGNSA. The CDR3 sequence is 14 residues long. V lost 1 base and J 1 base, leaving 7 bases between the germline ends. The CDR3 loop is CASSLGPGNTEAFF. The CDR3 DNA sequence: TGTGCCAGCAGCTTAGGACCAGGGAACACTGAAGCTTTCTTT.

In DNA, the CDR3 is TGTGCCAGCATAAAAGGGCGGGGGGCGAACTATGGCTACACCTTC. Amino acids: CASIKGRGANYGYTF. The genes are TRBV2 and TRBJ1-2, with D tentatively TRBD1 (6 bases). Trimming cost V 7 bases and J 2 bases, with 17 bases left between them. CDR1 is SNHLY and CDR2 is FYNNEI in the germline V gene. The CDR3 extends over 15 amino acids.

The genes are TRBV4-3 and TRBJ1-5; D unresolved. This CDR3 has 15 amino acids. From germline, CDR1 is LGHNA and CDR2 YSLEER. V was trimmed by 0 bases and J by 4 bases, leaving 10 bases between them. The CDR3 nucleotides are TGCGCCAGCAGCCAAGATGGCCGAGCAAATCAGCCCCAGCATTTT. Translation: CASSQDGRANQPQHF.

The chain links TRBV6-6 to TRBJ1-4; D is unresolved. Deletions cut 5 bases from V and 8 bases from J, with 12 bases between. Germline lookup yields CDR1 MNHNY and CDR2 SVGAGI (reference sequence). The CDR3 totals 13 residues. In nucleotides, the CDR3 is TGTGCCAGCAGTAGGGATGGAGGGGAAAAACTGTTTTTT. Encoded protein: CASSRDGGEKLFF.

The chain couples TRBV6-6 to TRBJ2-5; D is uncertain. V lost 0 bases, J lost 2 bases, and 7 bases lay in between. CDR1 and CDR2 from the germline V gene are MNHNY and SVGAGI (reference sequence). This CDR3 has 14 residues. CDR3 DNA sequence: TGTGCCAGCAGTTACTCGCCAAGGCAAGAGACCCAGTACTTC. Protein: CASSYSPRQETQYF.

The chain combines TRBV7-2 with TRBJ2-1, with 7 positions matching TRBD1. Germline V gene lookup returns CDR1 SGHTA and CDR2 FQGNSA. After removal of 3 bases from V and 9 bases from J, the junction contained 8 bases not matched to a gene. The CDR3 runs to 14 residues. The DNA of the CDR3 is TGTGCCAGCAGCTTCGAGGGGACAGTCACTGAGCAGTTCTTC. As protein: CASSFEGTVTEQFF.

The V call is TRBV6-1, the J call TRBJ2-7, with D perhaps matching TRBD1 (6 bases). CDR3 size: 13 residues. Trimming cost V 3 bases and J 4 bases, with 10 bases left between them. Germline loops: CDR1 MNHNS, CDR2 SASEGT. CDR3 in DNA: TGTGCCAGCAGTGACAGGGGACATTACGAGCAGTACTTC. Amino acids: CASSDRGHYEQYF.

The rearrangement links TRBV25-1 to TRBJ1-1, with 9 bases that match TRBD1. V lost 6 bases to trimming and J lost 6 bases; unmatched junction nucleotides: 11. CDR3 length equals 15 residues. Germline CDR1 is MGHDK and CDR2 is SYGVNS. The CDR3 nucleotides are TGTGCCAGCAGAAGTTGGGACAGGGTGAGCGCTGAAGCTTTCTTT. Amino acids: CASRSWDRVSAEAFF. Supplemented by reference TRBV25-1 and TRBJ1-1, the full variable domain reads EADIYQTPRYLVIGTGKKITLECSQTMGHDKMYWYQQDPGMELHLIHYSYGVNSTEKGDLSSESTVSRIRTEHFPLTLESARPSHTSQYLCASRSWDRVSAEAFFGQGTRLTVV.

The CDR3 DNA reads TGTGCCAGCAGTTCACCGGGACAGGGGGTTTTAAACTATGGCTACACCTTC. Translated, it gives CASSSPGQGVLNYGYTF. This chain uses TRBV28 with TRBJ1-2; 11 bases are a match to TRBD1. V lost 4 bases, J lost 2 bases, and 9 bases stayed unmatched. The CDR3 covers 17 residues. From germline, CDR1 is MDHEN and CDR2 SYDVKM.

This rearrangement joins TRBV7-2 to TRBJ2-2; D is ambiguous. This CDR3 comprises 14 residues. Germline V gene lookup returns CDR1 SGHTA and CDR2 FQGNSA. V dropped 8 bases and J dropped 3 bases, with 13 bases sitting between them. The CDR3 is CASRSRVDTGELFF. The CDR3 region has the DNA TGTGCCAGCCGCTCCCGGGTGGACACCGGGGAGCTGTTTTTT.

The chain carries TRBV5-4 and TRBJ1-6; D remains unclear. Per germline, CDR1 SGHNT and CDR2 YYREEE (reference sequence). Trimming took 4 bases from V and 0 from J, leaving 11 bases between them. The CDR3 totals 16 residues. The CDR3 loop reads CASSSHPSSYNSPLHF. Here the CDR3 DNA reads TGTGCCAGCAGCAGCCACCCTAGCTCCTATAATTCACCCCTCCACTTT. The complete variable domain, with remaining parts taken from reference TRBV5-4 and TRBJ1-6, reads ETGVTQSPTHLIKTRGQQVTLRCSSQSGHNTVSWYQQALGQGPQFIFQYYREEENGRGNFPPRFSGLQFPNYSSELNVNALELDDSALYLCASSSHPSSYNSPLHFGNGTRLTVT.